These T cell receptor beta chains were read from a single sample in a study of T-cell memory formation after mild COVID-19. TCRdb reanalysed the 5' RACE reads using MiXCR and keeps one entry per CDR3 protein. Among about 360,000 distinct CDR3 sequences listed, approximately 15% were seen once. Sequenced input: PBMCs or a T cell subset sorted from them (not recorded which). All receptors derive from a man between 18 and 29 years old who had mild COVID-19 (a few samples of this study predate the infection). Cell type and time point are not known. The conserved cysteine and the conserved F or W are not part of the CDR3 here.

V gene,J gene,CDR3 protein
TRBV7-8,TRBJ2-3,ASSLVWVGVADTQY
TRBV11-2,TRBJ2-1,ASSPGLAGGLDNEQF
TRBV7-9,TRBJ1-2,ASSGTGGHKANYGYT
TRBV7-2,TRBJ2-1,ASSIMAGLTYNEQF
TRBV7-2,TRBJ1-1,ASSSVGYTEAF
TRBV5-1,TRBJ2-3,ASSWTSSSDTQY
TRBV7-9,TRBJ2-4,ASSLALSSGGVDIQY
TRBV29-1,TRBJ2-5,SVVQEETQY
TRBV27,TRBJ1-5,ASRGASGNQPQH
TRBV24-1,TRBJ2-1,ATSDPQGWYNEQF
TRBV12-3/TRBV12-4,TRBJ2-6,ASSFAGSGANVLT
TRBV4-3,TRBJ2-3,ASSPLAGYPTDTQY
TRBV6-1,TRBJ1-4,ASSDESKLF
TRBV5-1,TRBJ1-1,ASSPDWATEAF
TRBV12-3/TRBV12-4,TRBJ2-1,ASSFAAANEQF
TRBV20-1,TRBJ2-1,SAPPLGQVHNEQF
TRBV5-8,TRBJ1-1,ASSIYTGAMNTEAF
TRBV12-3/TRBV12-4,TRBJ2-1,ASRSGGADFGQF
TRBV7-2,TRBJ2-1,ASSEGSSNEQF
TRBV5-1,TRBJ1-4,ASSYGTGKSEKLF
TRBV7-2,TRBJ1-2,ASSRTGSVYGYT
TRBV29-1,TRBJ2-3,SVTGASTDTQY
TRBV27,TRBJ2-3,ASSVLTQGTDTQY
TRBV4-3,TRBJ2-1,ASSQGGGQGFNEQF
TRBV14,TRBJ2-1,ASSQSLKYNEQF
TRBV3-1,TRBJ1-2,ASSQGTIPNYGYT
TRBV15,TRBJ2-7,ATSRDFGSGGLFVQY
TRBV27,TRBJ2-1,ASRLAGGSNEQF
TRBV11-2,TRBJ2-1,ASRRTGTKNEQF
TRBV4-2,TRBJ2-1,ASSQIGTYNEQF
TRBV6-6,TRBJ1-5,ASSPERVNNQPQH
TRBV10-2,TRBJ2-7,ASSDPVAGAPYEQY
TRBV7-3,TRBJ2-1,ASSPSSGGASNEQF
TRBV5-1,TRBJ2-3,ASRVQGGLAADTQY
TRBV11-2,TRBJ1-2,ASSLEWGGNYGYT
TRBV18,TRBJ1-6,ASSPGVPHGNSPLH
TRBV11-2,TRBJ2-7,ASSLGVGEPYEQY
TRBV5-1,TRBJ2-7,ASSLGPGNSQQY
TRBV3-1,TRBJ2-3,ASSLISSGVTDTQY
TRBV7-2,TRBJ2-5,ASSLTAGVQETQY
TRBV4-1,TRBJ1-5,ASSQLDREAQPQH
TRBV18,TRBJ2-7,ASSPGRVSLSSYEQY
TRBV7-8,TRBJ2-2,ASMDHEGTGELF
TRBV9,TRBJ2-2,ASSVAPQGKGTGELF
TRBV24-1,TRBJ2-1,ASSGGSYNEQF
TRBV7-2,TRBJ2-3,ASSIRQGTDTQY
TRBV29-1,TRBJ2-1,SVKWLKSDNEQF
TRBV19,TRBJ2-2,ASSVQGKTGELF
TRBV20-1,TRBJ2-3,SASSYGTGGSDTQY